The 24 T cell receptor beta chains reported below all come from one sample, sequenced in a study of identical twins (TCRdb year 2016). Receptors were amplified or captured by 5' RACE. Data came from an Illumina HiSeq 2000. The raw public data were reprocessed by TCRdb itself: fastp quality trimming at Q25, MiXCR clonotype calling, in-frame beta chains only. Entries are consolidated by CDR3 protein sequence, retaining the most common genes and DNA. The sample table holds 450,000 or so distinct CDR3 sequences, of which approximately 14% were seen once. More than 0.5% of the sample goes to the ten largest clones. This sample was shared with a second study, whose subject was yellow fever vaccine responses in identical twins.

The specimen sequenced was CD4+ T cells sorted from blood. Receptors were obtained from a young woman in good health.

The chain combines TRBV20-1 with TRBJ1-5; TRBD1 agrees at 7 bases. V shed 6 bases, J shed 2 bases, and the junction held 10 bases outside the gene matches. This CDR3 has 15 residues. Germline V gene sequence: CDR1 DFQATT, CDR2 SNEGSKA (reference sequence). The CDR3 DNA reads TGCAGTGCCCCCCCGGGAGGGGGCGGCAATCAGCCCCAGCATTTT. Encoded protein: CSAPPGGGGNQPQHF.

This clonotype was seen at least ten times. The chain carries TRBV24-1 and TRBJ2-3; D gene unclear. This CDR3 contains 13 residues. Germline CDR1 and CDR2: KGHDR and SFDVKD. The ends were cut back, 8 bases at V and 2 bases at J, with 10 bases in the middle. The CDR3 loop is CATTADSTDTQYF. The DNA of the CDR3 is TGTGCCACCACTGCAGACTCCACAGATACGCAGTATTTT.

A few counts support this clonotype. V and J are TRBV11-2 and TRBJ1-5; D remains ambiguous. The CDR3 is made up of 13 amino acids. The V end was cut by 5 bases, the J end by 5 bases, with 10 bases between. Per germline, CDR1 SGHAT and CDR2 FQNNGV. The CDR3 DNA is TGTGCCAGCAGCCTTTGGCGGGATCAGCCCCAGCATTTT. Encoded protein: CASSLWRDQPQHF.

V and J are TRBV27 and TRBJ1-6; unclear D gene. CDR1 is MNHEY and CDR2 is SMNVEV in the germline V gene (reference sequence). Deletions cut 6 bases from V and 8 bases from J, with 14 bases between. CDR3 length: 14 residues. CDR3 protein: CASRRVEEYSPLHF. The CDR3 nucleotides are TGTGCCAGCAGGCGAGTTGAAGAATATTCACCCCTCCACTTT.

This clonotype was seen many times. The CDR3 protein is CASSYSGRANNEQFF. In DNA, the CDR3 is TGCGCCAGCAGCTATTCAGGGAGGGCAAACAATGAGCAGTTCTTC. The chain combines TRBV5-1 with TRBJ2-1; 7 bases align to TRBD2. This CDR3 has 15 amino acids. Per germline, CDR1 SGHRS and CDR2 YFSETQ. The ends lost 3 bases at V and 5 bases at J; junction bases unmatched: 8.

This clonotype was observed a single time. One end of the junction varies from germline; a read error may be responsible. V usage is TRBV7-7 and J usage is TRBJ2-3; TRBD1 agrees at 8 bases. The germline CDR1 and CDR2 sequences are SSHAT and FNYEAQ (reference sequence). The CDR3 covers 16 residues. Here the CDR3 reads CASSLSGTGVTDTQYF. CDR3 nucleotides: TGTGCTAGCAGCCTCTCCGGGACAGGAGTCACAGATACGCAGTATTTT.

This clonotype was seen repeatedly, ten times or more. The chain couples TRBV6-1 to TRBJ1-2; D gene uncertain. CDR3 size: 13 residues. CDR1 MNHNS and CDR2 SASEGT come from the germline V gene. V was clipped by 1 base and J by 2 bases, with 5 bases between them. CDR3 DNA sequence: TGTGCCAGCAGTGAAGATGCGAACTATGGCTACACCTTC. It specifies CASSEDANYGYTF.

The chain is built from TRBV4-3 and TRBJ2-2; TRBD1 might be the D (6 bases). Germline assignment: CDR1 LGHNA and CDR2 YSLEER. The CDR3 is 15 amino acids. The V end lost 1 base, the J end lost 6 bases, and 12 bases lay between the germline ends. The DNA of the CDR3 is TGCGCCAGCAGCCAAGGGACAGTGGTTCCCGGGGAGCTGTTTTTT. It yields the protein CASSQGTVVPGELFF.

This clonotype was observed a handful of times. Here the CDR3 reads CASSPRTSGRIEQFF. The CDR3 DNA reads TGTGCCAGCAGTCCAAGGACTAGCGGGAGGATTGAGCAGTTCTTC. This chain uses TRBV12-3 or TRBV12-4 with TRBJ2-1; 14 bases are shared with TRBD2. This CDR3 spans 15 amino acids. V shed 5 bases and J 9 bases; nucleotides not matched to a gene: 6.

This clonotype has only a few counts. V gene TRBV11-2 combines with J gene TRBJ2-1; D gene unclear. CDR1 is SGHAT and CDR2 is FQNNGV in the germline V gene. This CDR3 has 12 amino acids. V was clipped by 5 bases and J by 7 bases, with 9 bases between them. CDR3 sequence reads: CASSHSTNEQFF. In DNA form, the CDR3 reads TGTGCCAGCAGCCATTCAACGAATGAGCAGTTCTTC.

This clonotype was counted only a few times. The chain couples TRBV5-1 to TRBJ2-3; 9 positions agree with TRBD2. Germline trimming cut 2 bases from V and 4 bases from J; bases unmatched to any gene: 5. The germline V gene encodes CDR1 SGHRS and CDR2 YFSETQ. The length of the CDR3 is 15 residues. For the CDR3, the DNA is TGCGCCAGCAGCTTCGGCGGGAGGGCCGCAGATACGCAGTATTTT. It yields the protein CASSFGGRAADTQYF. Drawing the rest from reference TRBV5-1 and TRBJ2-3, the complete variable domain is KAGVTQTPRYLIKTRGQQVTLSCSPISGHRSVSWYQQTPGQGLQFLFEYFSETQRNKGNFPGRFSGRQFSNSRSEMNVSTLELGDSALYLCASSFGGRAADTQYFGPGTRLTVL.

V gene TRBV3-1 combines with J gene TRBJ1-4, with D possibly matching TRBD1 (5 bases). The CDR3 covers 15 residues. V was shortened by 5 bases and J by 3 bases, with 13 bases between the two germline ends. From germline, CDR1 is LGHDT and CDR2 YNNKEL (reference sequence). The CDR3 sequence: CASSGEGRANEKLFF. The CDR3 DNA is TGTGCCAGCAGCGGCGAGGGGAGGGCTAATGAAAAACTGTTTTTT. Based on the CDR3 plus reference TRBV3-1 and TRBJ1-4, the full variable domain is DTAVSQTPKYLVTQMGNDKSIKCEQNLGHDTMYWYKQDSKKFLKIMFSYNNKELIINETVPNRFSPKSPDKAHLNLHINSLELGDSAVYFCASSGEGRANEKLFFGSGTQLSVL.

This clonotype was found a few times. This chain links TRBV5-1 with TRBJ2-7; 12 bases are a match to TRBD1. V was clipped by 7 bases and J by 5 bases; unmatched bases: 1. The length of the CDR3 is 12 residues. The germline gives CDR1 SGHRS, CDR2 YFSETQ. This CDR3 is CASGTGGDEQYF. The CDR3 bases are TGCGCCAGCGGGACAGGGGGCGACGAGCAGTACTTC.

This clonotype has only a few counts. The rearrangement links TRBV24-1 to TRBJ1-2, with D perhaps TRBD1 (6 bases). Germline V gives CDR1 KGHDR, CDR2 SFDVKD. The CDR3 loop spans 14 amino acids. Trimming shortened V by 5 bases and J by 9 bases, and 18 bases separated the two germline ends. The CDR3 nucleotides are TGTGCCACCAGTGCACCAGGACAGACTCGAAGCTACACCTTC. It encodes CATSAPGQTRSYTF.

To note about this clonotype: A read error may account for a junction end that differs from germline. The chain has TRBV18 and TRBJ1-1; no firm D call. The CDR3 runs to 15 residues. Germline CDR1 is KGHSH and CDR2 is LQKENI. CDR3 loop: CASSPQIDRNTEAFF. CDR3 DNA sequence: TGTGCCAGCTCTCCACAGATCGACCGGAACACTGAAGCTTTCTTT.

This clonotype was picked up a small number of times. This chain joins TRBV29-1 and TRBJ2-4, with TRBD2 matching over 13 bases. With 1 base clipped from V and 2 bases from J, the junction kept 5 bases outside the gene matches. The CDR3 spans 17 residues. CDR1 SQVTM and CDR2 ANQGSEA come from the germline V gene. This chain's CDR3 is CSVEGTSGRRTKNIQYF. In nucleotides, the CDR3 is TGCAGCGTTGAAGGGACTAGCGGGAGAAGGACCAAAAACATTCAGTACTTC.

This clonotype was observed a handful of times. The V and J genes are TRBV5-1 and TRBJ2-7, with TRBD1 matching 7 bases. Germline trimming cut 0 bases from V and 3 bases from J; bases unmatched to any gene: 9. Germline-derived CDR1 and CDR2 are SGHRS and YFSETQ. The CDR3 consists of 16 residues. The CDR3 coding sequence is TGCGCCAGCAGCTTGGAGGTTCGGGACAGCCTCTACGAGCAGTACTTC. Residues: CASSLEVRDSLYEQYF. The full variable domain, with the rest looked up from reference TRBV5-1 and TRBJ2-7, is KAGVTQTPRYLIKTRGQQVTLSCSPISGHRSVSWYQQTPGQGLQFLFEYFSETQRNKGNFPGRFSGRQFSNSRSEMNVSTLELGDSALYLCASSLEVRDSLYEQYFGPGTRLTVT.

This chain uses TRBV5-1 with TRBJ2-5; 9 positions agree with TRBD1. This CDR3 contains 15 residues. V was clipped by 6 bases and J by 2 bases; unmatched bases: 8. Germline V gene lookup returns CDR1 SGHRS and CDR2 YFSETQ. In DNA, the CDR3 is TGCGCCAGCACGCTGGACAGGGGAAGTCAAGAGACCCAGTACTTC. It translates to CASTLDRGSQETQYF. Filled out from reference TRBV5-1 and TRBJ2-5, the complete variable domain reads KAGVTQTPRYLIKTRGQQVTLSCSPISGHRSVSWYQQTPGQGLQFLFEYFSETQRNKGNFPGRFSGRQFSNSRSEMNVSTLELGDSALYLCASTLDRGSQETQYFGPGTRLLVL.

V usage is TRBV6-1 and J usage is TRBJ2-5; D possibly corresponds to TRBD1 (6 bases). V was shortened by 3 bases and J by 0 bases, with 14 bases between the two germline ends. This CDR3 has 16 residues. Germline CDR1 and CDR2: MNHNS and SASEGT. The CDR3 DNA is TGTGCCAGCAGTGACGGATCCAGGGGCTACCAAGAGACCCAGTACTTC. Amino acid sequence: CASSDGSRGYQETQYF.

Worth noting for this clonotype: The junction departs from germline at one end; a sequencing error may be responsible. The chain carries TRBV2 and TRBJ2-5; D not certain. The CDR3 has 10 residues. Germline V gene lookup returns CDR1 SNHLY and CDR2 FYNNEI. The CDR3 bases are TGTGCCAGCAGTGAATCCCCCCTTCTCTTC. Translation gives CASSESPLLF.

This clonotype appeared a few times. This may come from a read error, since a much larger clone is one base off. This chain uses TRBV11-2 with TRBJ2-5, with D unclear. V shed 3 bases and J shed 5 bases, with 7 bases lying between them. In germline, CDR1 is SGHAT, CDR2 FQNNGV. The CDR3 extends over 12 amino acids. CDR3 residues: CASSFGWETQYF. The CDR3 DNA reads TGTGCCAGCAGCTTCGGGTGGGAGACCCAGTACTTC.

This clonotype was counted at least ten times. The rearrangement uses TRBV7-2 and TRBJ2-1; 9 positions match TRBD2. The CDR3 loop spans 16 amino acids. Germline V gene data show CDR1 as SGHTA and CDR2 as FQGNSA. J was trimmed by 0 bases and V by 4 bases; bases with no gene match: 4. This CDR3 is CASSYLSGSSYNEQFF. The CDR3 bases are TGTGCCAGCAGCTACCTTAGCGGGAGCTCCTACAATGAGCAGTTCTTC.

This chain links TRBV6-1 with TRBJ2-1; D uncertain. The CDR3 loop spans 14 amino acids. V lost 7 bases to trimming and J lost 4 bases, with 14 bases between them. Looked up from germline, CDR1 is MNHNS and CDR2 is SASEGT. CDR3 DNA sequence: TGTGCCAGCATGCTTTCTCCTTCGTACAATGAGCAGTTCTTC. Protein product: CASMLSPSYNEQFF.

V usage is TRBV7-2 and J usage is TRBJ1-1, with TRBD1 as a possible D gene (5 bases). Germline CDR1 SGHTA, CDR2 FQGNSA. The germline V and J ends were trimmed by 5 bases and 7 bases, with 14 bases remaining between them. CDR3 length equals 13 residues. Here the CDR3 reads CASSPTRTREAFF. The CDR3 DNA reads TGTGCCAGCAGCCCCACTAGGACACGTGAAGCTTTCTTT.